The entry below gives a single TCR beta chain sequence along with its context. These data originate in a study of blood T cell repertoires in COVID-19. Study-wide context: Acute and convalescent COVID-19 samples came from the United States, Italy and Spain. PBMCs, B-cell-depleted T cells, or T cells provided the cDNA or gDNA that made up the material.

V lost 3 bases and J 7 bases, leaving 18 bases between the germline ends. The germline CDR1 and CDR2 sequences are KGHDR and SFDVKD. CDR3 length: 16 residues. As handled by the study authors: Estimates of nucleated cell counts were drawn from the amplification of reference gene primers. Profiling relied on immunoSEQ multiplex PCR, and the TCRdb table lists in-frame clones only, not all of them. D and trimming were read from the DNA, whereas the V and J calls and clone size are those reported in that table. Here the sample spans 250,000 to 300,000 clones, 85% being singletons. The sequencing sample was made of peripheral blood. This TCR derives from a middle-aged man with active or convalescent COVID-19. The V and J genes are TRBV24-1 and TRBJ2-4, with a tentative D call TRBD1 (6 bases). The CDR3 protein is CATSDQQGKAWNIQYF. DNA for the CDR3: TGTGCCACCAGTGATCAGCAGGGGAAAGCCTGGAACATTCAGTACTTC.